The sequence of this TCR beta chain was determined in a study of vaccination and CD4 T cells after COVID-19. Study background: Convalescent donors totaled six males and four females, including two who were Hispanic. Findings and caveats of the study: The median SARS-CoV-2-reactive clonotype number increased from about 20 to 38, without statistical significance.

The CDR3 has 14 amino acids. The germline V gene encodes CDR1 DFQATT and CDR2 SNEGSKA (reference sequence). V lost 4 bases, J lost 7 bases, and 8 bases stayed unmatched. Sample treatment: approximately 9-day PBMC culture with coronavirus spike peptide pools or control peptides (ViraFEST assay). ViraFEST grew antigen-specific T cells using peptide pools, then sequenced TCRs. The authors isolated CD4+ T cells by negative selection after roughly eleven days of culture. This clonotype was detected a few times. Its cognate antigen is unknown. CD4+ T cells that had been cultured provided DNA sequenced with the Oncomine TCR Beta short-read assay. From the PCR reads, TCRdb called clonotypes with MiXCR, one entry per CDR3 protein. The sample carries about 9,200 distinct CDR3 sequences, 50% to 70% recorded once.

V and J are TRBV20-1 and TRBJ2-5; TRBD2 aligns across 11 bases. This clonotype was obtained from a human donor with COVID-19. The sequencing here drew on cultured CD4+ T cells from blood, taken after SARS-CoV-2 vaccination. DNA for the CDR3: TGCAGTGCTATCTCTAGCGGGGGGCGGGGGACCCAGTACTTC. This gives the protein CSAISSGGRGTQYF.